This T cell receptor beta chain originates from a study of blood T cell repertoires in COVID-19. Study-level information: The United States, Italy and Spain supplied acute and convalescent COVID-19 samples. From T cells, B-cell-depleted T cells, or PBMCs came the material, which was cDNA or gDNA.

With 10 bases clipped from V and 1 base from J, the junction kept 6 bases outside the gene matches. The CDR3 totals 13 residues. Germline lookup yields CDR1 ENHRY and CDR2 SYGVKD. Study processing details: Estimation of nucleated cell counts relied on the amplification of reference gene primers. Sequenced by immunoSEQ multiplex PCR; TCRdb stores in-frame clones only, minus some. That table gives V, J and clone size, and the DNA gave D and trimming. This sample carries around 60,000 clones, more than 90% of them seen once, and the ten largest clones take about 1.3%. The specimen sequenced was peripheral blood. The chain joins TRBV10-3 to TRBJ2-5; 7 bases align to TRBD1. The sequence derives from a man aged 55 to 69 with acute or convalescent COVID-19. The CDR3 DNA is TGTGCCACCGTTGGACAGGTCCAAGAGACCCAGTACTTC. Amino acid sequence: CATVGQVQETQYF.